This T cell receptor (beta chain) emerged from a study of T cell changes during pregnancy in multiple sclerosis. Assay: immunoSEQ multiplex PCR; the TCRdb copy retains only in-frame clones and omits some. The sample records roughly 60,000 clones, 90% being singletons. CDR1 SQVTM and CDR2 ANQGSEA come from the germline V gene. This CDR3 is 13 amino acids long. Between the trimmed V and J ends, which lost 4 bases and 4 bases, there was a span of 8 bases. The J gene is TRBJ1-6, the V gene TRBV29-1; D unresolved. Sample: CD4+ T cells from peripheral blood mononuclear cells, taken in the first trimester of pregnancy. This clonotype was obtained from a female donor with multiple sclerosis, enrolled in a pregnancy study. CDR3 sequence reads: CSVGREYNSPLHF. In DNA form, the CDR3 reads TGCAGCGTTGGACGGGAGTATAATTCACCCCTCCACTTT.